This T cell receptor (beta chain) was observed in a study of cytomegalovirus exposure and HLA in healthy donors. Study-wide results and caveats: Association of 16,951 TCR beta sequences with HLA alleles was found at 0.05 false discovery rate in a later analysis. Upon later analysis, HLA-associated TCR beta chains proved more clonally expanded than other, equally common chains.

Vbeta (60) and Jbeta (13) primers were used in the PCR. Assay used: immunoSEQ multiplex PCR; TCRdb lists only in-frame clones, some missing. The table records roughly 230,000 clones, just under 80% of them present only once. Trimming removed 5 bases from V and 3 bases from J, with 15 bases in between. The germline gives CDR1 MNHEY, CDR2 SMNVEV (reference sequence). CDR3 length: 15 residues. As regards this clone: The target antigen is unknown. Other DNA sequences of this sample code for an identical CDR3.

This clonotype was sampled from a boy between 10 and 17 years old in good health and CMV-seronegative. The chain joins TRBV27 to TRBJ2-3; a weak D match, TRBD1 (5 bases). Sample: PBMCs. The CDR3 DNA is TGTGCCAGCAGTCCCGGACACCACCGTACAGATACGCAGTATTTT. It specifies CASSPGHHRTDTQYF.